Following are 3 T cell receptor beta chains from one sample sequenced in a study of T-cell reconstitution after alpha-beta-depleted transplantation in children. The library targeted TCRbeta and was prepared with unique molecular identifiers. Each CDR3 protein gets one entry after TCRdb re-called the PCR reads with MiXCR. The sample carries approximately 800,000 distinct CDR3 sequences, 16% recorded once. The input for sequencing was PBMCs, mostly from graft donor cells, taken 360 days after TCRalphabeta/CD19-depleted stem cell transplant. The receptor set was obtained from a male patient between 5 and 17 years old who had a stem cell transplant for acute lymphoblastic leukemia, so the T cells may come from the graft donor.

This clonotype was seen more than once but under ten times. DNA of the CDR3: TGCGCCAGCAGCTGGGCTGCTGCTCGGGAGACCCAGTACTTC. This gives the protein CASSWAAARETQYF. This rearrangement joins TRBV5-1 to TRBJ2-5; D gene uncertain. The CDR3 is 14 amino acids. The ends were cut back, 3 bases at V and 5 bases at J, with 14 bases in the middle. Germline CDR1 reads SGHRS; CDR2 reads YFSETQ.

This clonotype has a count of ten or more. The V and J genes are TRBV29-1 and TRBJ1-4; 9 bases are a match to TRBD1. V dropped 8 bases and J dropped 6; count of bases not matched to a gene: 4. The germline V gene encodes CDR1 SQVTM and CDR2 ANQGSEA. This CDR3 is 12 amino acids long. CDR3 nucleotide sequence: TGCAGCACGGGACAGGGCGATGAAAAACTGTTTTTT. This sequence encodes CSTGQGDEKLFF.

This clonotype showed up just a few times. The rearrangement uses TRBV7-9 and TRBJ2-7; 7 bases are a match to TRBD1. V dropped 5 bases and J dropped 1; count of bases not matched to a gene: 11. Germline CDR1 SEHNR, CDR2 FQNEAQ (reference sequence). The CDR3 length is 16 residues. The CDR3, as DNA: TGTGCCAGCAGCCAGGACAGGACCGGCCGATCCTACGAGCAGTACTTC. Translated: CASSQDRTGRSYEQYF.